The 29 T cell receptor beta chains in this list originate from one sample, sequenced in a study of CD8+ T cells in alopecia areata. The sequencing template was cDNA reverse transcribed from extracted RNA. The table came from immunoSEQ multiplex PCR; TCRdb's copy has only in-frame clones and leaves some out. The sample lists approximately 210,000 clones, approximately 61% occurring once. Noted treatment: oral pan-JAK inhibitor, 5-10 mg twice daily. The material was CD4+ T cells sorted from blood, obtained at week 24, from a patient treated with tofacitinib. These receptors came from a human donor with alopecia areata.

The chain couples TRBV10-3 to TRBJ1-2; 10 nucleotides align to TRBD1. This CDR3 is built from 13 residues. The germline V gene encodes CDR1 ENHRY and CDR2 SYGVKD. The trim removed 9 bases at V and 3 bases at J, leaving 4 bases unmatched. CDR3 bases: TGTGCCATTGGGACAGGGGACCACTATGGCTACACCTTC. Residues: CAIGTGDHYGYTF.

Comments on this clone: Within the sample, other DNA sequences also encode this same CDR3. The chain recombines TRBV29-1 with TRBJ1-1; D unclear. Between the trimmed V and J ends, which lost 4 bases and 2 bases, there was a span of 2 bases. From germline, CDR1 is SQVTM and CDR2 ANQGSEA. This CDR3 has 10 residues. The CDR3 loop is CSVANTEAFF. DNA for the CDR3: TGCAGCGTTGCTAACACTGAAGCTTTCTTT.

In its sample, this clone was seen a few times. This chain uses TRBV29-1 with TRBJ2-1; D might be TRBD1 (5 bases). Looked up from germline, CDR1 is SQVTM and CDR2 is ANQGSEA. Trimming stripped 8 bases from V and 6 bases from J, with 11 bases between. There are 11 residues in the CDR3. The CDR3 nucleotides read TGCAGCTTGGGGCGGTCCAATGAGCAGTTCTTC. It specifies CSLGRSNEQFF.

This rearrangement joins TRBV27 to TRBJ1-2; 8 bases are a match to TRBD1. The germline gives CDR1 MNHEY, CDR2 SMNVEV (reference sequence). With 6 bases clipped from V and 6 bases from J, the junction kept 9 bases outside the gene matches. CDR3 length equals 14 residues. CDR3 region: CASRERTGGNGYTF. DNA for the CDR3: TGTGCCAGCAGGGAACGAACAGGGGGGAATGGCTACACCTTC.

The chain employs TRBV6-1 and TRBJ2-1; no clear D gene. This CDR3 comprises 15 residues. The V end lost 6 bases, the J end lost 0 bases, and 12 bases lay between the germline ends. CDR1 and CDR2 from the germline V gene are MNHNS and SASEGT. For the CDR3, the DNA is TGTGCCAGCAGGCAAATCCGGAGCTCCTACAATGAGCAGTTCTTC. It encodes CASRQIRSSYNEQFF.

The V call is TRBV2, the J call TRBJ1-1; D possibly corresponds to TRBD1 (5 bases). The CDR3 spans 12 residues. In germline, CDR1 is SNHLY, CDR2 FYNNEI. The ends were cut back, 2 bases at V and 11 bases at J, with 12 bases in the middle. The CDR3 spells CASSEFGGDAFF. In DNA form, the CDR3 reads TGTGCCAGCAGTGAATTCGGGGGTGACGCTTTCTTT.

This clone was counted between two and nine times. V usage is TRBV7-9 and J usage is TRBJ2-5; D remains unclear. The CDR3 length is 12 residues. Germline values: CDR1 SEHNR, CDR2 FQNEAQ (reference sequence). The V end was cut by 4 bases, the J end by 2 bases, with 5 bases between. The CDR3 here is CASSSLQETQYF. The CDR3 DNA reads TGTGCCAGCAGCTCACTACAAGAGACCCAGTACTTC.

This chain links TRBV6-6 with TRBJ1-6, with D unresolved. The CDR3 runs to 12 residues. The V end was cut by 7 bases, the J end by 7 bases, with 8 bases between. Germline lookup yields CDR1 MNHNY and CDR2 SVGAGI (reference sequence). This CDR3 is CASTRGNSPLHF. DNA for the CDR3: TGTGCCAGCACCAGAGGAAATTCACCCCTCCACTTT.

The chain carries TRBV30 and TRBJ1-3; D is unclear. The CDR3 runs 12 residues. CDR1 is GTSNPN, CDR2 SVGIG, per germline (reference sequence). Trimming removed 1 base at V and 5 bases at J, with 6 bases between. As DNA, the CDR3 is TGTGCCTGGAGTGGGGGTCGAAACACCATATATTTT. As protein: CAWSGGRNTIYF.

The chain uses TRBV30 and TRBJ2-7; TRBD1 aligns across 9 bases. The CDR3 has 16 residues. The germline V gene has CDR1 GTSNPN and CDR2 SVGIG (reference sequence). The V and J ends lost 3 bases and 6 bases, in that order; junction bases with no gene match: 15. CDR3 nucleotide sequence: TGTGCCTGGAGCCCAGGTACCGGGACAGGGTTCACCGAGCAGTACTTC. Its protein is CAWSPGTGTGFTEQYF.

This clone was seen a single time. The rearrangement uses TRBV7-2 and TRBJ1-5, with 7 positions matching TRBD1. The CDR3 sequence is 15 residues long. V lost 5 bases and J lost 2; bases outside the gene matches: 6. CDR1 and CDR2 (germline): SGHTA, FQGNSA. The CDR3 here is CASSPGGSRNQPQHF. DNA for the CDR3: TGTGCCAGCAGCCCAGGGGGGTCGCGCAATCAGCCCCAGCATTTT.

The chain links TRBV27 to TRBJ2-7; weak D call: TRBD2 (5 bases). The CDR3 runs 13 residues. Deletions cut 6 bases from V and 7 bases from J, with 16 bases between. Per germline, CDR1 MNHEY and CDR2 SMNVEV (reference sequence). CDR3 coding DNA: TGTGCCAGCAGGCCGGGGTCATTCGGGGAGCAGTACTTC. It yields the protein CASRPGSFGEQYF.

The CDR3 sequence: CASKSQGSTGELFF. CDR3 in DNA: TGTGCCAGCAAATCGCAGGGATCCACCGGGGAGCTGTTTTTT. This rearrangement joins TRBV7-2 to TRBJ2-2; possibly TRBD1 for D (5 bases). Between the trimmed V and J ends, which lost 7 bases and 4 bases, there was a span of 13 bases. The CDR3 is 14 amino acids. Germline CDR1 and CDR2: SGHTA and FQGNSA.

The chain uses TRBV7-2 and TRBJ2-7, with 9 bases matching TRBD1. Germline V gene sequence: CDR1 SGHTA, CDR2 FQGNSA. Trimming took 1 base from V and 2 from J; bases not matched to a gene: 3. The CDR3 loop spans 15 amino acids. CDR3 in DNA: TGTGCCAGCAGCTTAGGACAGGGGGGAACCTACGAGCAGTACTTC. This translates into CASSLGQGGTYEQYF.

This rearrangement joins TRBV29-1 to TRBJ2-1; D is perhaps TRBD2 (6 bases). The CDR3 extends over 12 amino acids. Germline V CDR1 and CDR2: SQVTM, ANQGSEA. Trimming shortened V by 3 bases and J by 6 bases, and 9 bases separated the two germline ends. CDR3 amino acids: CSVDGGSNEQFF. CDR3 coding DNA: TGCAGCGTTGATGGGGGGTCCAATGAGCAGTTCTTC.

This chain joins TRBV9 and TRBJ2-1; TRBD2 aligns across 12 bases. This CDR3 region has 16 residues. V lost 4 bases and J lost 3; bases outside the gene matches: 5. CDR1 SGDLS and CDR2 YYNGEE come from the germline V gene. The CDR3 loop is CASSLGLAGFYNEQFF. The CDR3 coding sequence is TGTGCCAGCAGCCTCGGACTAGCGGGATTCTACAATGAGCAGTTCTTC.

The V and J genes are TRBV18 and TRBJ1-2, with 7 bases that match TRBD1. The germline gives CDR1 KGHSH, CDR2 LQKENI. The junction had 1 base not matched to a gene; V was cut back by 2 bases and J by 4 bases. The CDR3 totals 13 residues. The CDR3: CASSPGQVYGYTF. CDR3 in DNA: TGTGCCAGCTCACCAGGACAGGTCTATGGCTACACCTTC.

The chain employs TRBV30 and TRBJ2-1, with D unclear. CDR1 GTSNPN and CDR2 SVGIG come from the germline V gene (reference sequence). The V gene lost 0 bases and the J gene lost 10 bases, with 13 bases spanning the gap. The CDR3 is 13 residues long. The CDR3 nucleotides read TGTGCCTGGAGTGTACCAGGCCTTGGGGAGCAGTTCTTC. It specifies CAWSVPGLGEQFF.

V is TRBV30 and J is TRBJ2-5; a possible D gene is TRBD1 (6 bases). V lost 4 bases to trimming and J lost 0 bases, with 9 bases between them. The germline V gene encodes CDR1 GTSNPN and CDR2 SVGIG (reference sequence). The CDR3 has 13 amino acids. In DNA form, the CDR3 reads TGTGCCTGGACCACAGGGTACCAAGAGACCCAGTACTTC. Translated, it gives CAWTTGYQETQYF.

The CDR3, as DNA: TGTGCCATCAGTGACATTCCGGGAGAAGGTCAAGAGACCCAGTACTTC. Protein product: CAISDIPGEGQETQYF. The chain couples TRBV10-3 to TRBJ2-5, with D perhaps TRBD2 (6 bases). The V end was cut by 3 bases, the J end by 2 bases, with 16 bases between. This CDR3 contains 16 residues. CDR1 ENHRY and CDR2 SYGVKD come from the germline V gene.

V usage is TRBV29-1 and J usage is TRBJ1-2; D is unclear. Trimming cost V 1 base and J 8 bases, with 11 bases left between them. Germline values: CDR1 SQVTM, CDR2 ANQGSEA. The CDR3 has 12 residues. CDR3 DNA: TGCAGCGTTGAAGTCCAGGTCTTGGGCTACACCTTC. Translating it yields CSVEVQVLGYTF.

The J gene is TRBJ2-1, the V gene TRBV11-2; D could derive from TRBD1 or TRBD2 (6 bases each). The CDR3 is made up of 13 amino acids. V lost 0 bases and J lost 8, with 8 bases in between. Germline values: CDR1 SGHAT, CDR2 FQNNGV. The CDR3 is CASSLDRGDEQFF. The CDR3 coding sequence is TGTGCCAGCAGCTTAGATAGGGGGGATGAGCAGTTCTTC.

This clone was recorded a few times. Other DNA sequences in this sample translate to the same CDR3. The chain has TRBV11-2 and TRBJ1-6; no clear D gene. The CDR3 contains 13 residues. V lost 5 bases and J 1 base, leaving 3 bases between the germline ends. Germline assignment: CDR1 SGHAT and CDR2 FQNNGV. CDR3 nucleotide sequence: TGTGCCAGCAGCCCTTCCTATAATTCACCCCTCCACTTT. This codes for CASSPSYNSPLHF.

This chain joins TRBV29-1 and TRBJ1-6; D remains ambiguous. Trimming left V 2 bases short and J 7 bases short, with 6 bases between. Germline V gene data show CDR1 as SQVTM and CDR2 as ANQGSEA. The CDR3 runs to 12 residues. CDR3 amino acids: CSVEYRNSPLHF. The CDR3 bases are TGCAGCGTTGAATATAGGAATTCACCCCTCCACTTT.

V usage is TRBV6-6 and J usage is TRBJ1-5, with 9 bases aligning to TRBD1. The germline gives CDR1 MNHNY, CDR2 SVGAGI (reference sequence). V gave up 5 bases and J gave up 7 bases; unmatched junction bases: 3. The CDR3 length is 13 residues. DNA for the CDR3: TGTGCCAGCAGTCCGGACAGGGGCCAGCCCCAGCATTTT. This gives the protein CASSPDRGQPQHF.

The chain joins TRBV2 to TRBJ2-7; D unresolved. CDR1 is SNHLY and CDR2 is FYNNEI in the germline V gene. Trimming left V 3 bases short and J 2 bases short, with 11 bases between. The CDR3 is 14 amino acids. The CDR3 sequence: CASSELAVAYEQYF. In nucleotides, the CDR3 is TGTGCCAGCAGTGAGCTCGCGGTGGCCTACGAGCAGTACTTC.

This chain connects TRBV6-1 to TRBJ1-6; no firm D call. Germline loops: CDR1 MNHNS, CDR2 SASEGT. Trimming removed 8 bases from V and 7 bases from J, with 15 bases in between. The CDR3 runs 14 residues. The CDR3 loop reads CASWAGIDNSPLHF. The CDR3 region has the DNA TGTGCCAGCTGGGCGGGGATTGACAATTCACCCCTCCACTTT.

The chain has TRBV10-3 and TRBJ2-3; no clear D. The ends were cut back, 2 bases at V and 5 bases at J, with 17 bases in the middle. This CDR3 comprises 16 residues. CDR1 and CDR2 (germline): ENHRY, SYGVKD. The CDR3 bases are TGTGCCATCAGTGAGCTATCGTCGCGCCCAAAAGATACGCAGTATTTT. Amino acid sequence: CAISELSSRPKDTQYF.

The rearrangement links TRBV7-3 to TRBJ1-2; unclear D gene. V shed 5 bases and J shed 7 bases, with 17 bases lying between them. The length of the CDR3 is 14 residues. Looked up from germline, CDR1 is SGHTA and CDR2 is FQGTGA. In DNA form, the CDR3 reads TGTGCCAGCAGCCCAGACCAACCAGAGGGTGGCTACACCTTC. Its translation is CASSPDQPEGGYTF.